These 14 T cell receptor beta chains share one sample of origin, sequenced in a study of blood T cell repertoires in COVID-19. TCRdb's copy holds only in-frame clones and misses some; the assay was immunoSEQ multiplex PCR. The table has about 210,000 clones, about 85% seen once. Material: peripheral blood. These receptors were taken from a woman older than 75 with COVID-19, enrolled during active disease.

The V and J genes are TRBV9 and TRBJ1-2; a weak D match, TRBD1 (6 bases). The CDR3 loop spans 13 amino acids. V lost 4 bases to trimming and J lost 4 bases, with 11 bases between them. Germline CDR1 SGDLS, CDR2 YYNGEE. The DNA for the CDR3 is TGTGCCAGCAGCAGGGACACCCGCTATGGCTACACCTTC. Protein sequence: CASSRDTRYGYTF.

The chain carries TRBV7-8 and TRBJ2-5; TRBD2 agrees at 8 bases. The V gene's germline CDR1 is SGHVS and CDR2 FQNEAQ. J gave up 1 base and V 5 bases, and 12 bases lay outside the gene matches. CDR3 length: 17 residues. The CDR3 reads CASSPARGGRSQETQYF. The CDR3 DNA is TGTGCCAGCAGCCCCGCTCGCGGGGGGCGATCCCAAGAGACCCAGTACTTC.

The rearrangement links TRBV6-5 to TRBJ2-7, with D possibly being TRBD2 (5 bases). Germline loops: CDR1 MNHEY, CDR2 SVGAGI. Trimming left V 6 bases short and J 1 base short, with 13 bases between. The CDR3 length is 14 residues. The CDR3 sequence: CASSRREGSYEQYV. For the CDR3, the DNA is TGTGCCAGCAGCCGTCGTGAGGGTTCCTACGAGCAGTACGTC.

This clone was counted once. The CDR3 end shows no conserved phenylalanine or tryptophan, and so a read error is likely. No DNA is shown, since the ends of the CDR3 on it are uncertain; the CDR3 is the one TCRdb lists. Here the CDR3 reads CASSTPGGGSPQI. This sequence joins TRBV28 and TRBJ2-7; the table's D call, TRBD2, was not checked against the DNA. Germline loops: CDR1 MDHEN, CDR2 SYDVKM. The CDR3 length equals 13 residues, ends included.

This chain connects TRBV2 to TRBJ2-5, with 8 bases matching TRBD2. There are 14 residues in the CDR3. Germline V lookup: CDR1 SNHLY, CDR2 FYNNEI. Losses at the gene ends were 5 bases for V and 2 bases for J; bases not matched to a gene: 4. In DNA form, the CDR3 reads TGTGCCAGCAGTCTAGAGCGGGGGCAAGAGACCCAGTACTTC. It specifies CASSLERGQETQYF.

V is TRBV24-1 and J is TRBJ2-2; 7 nucleotides line up with TRBD1. V trimming: 6 bases; J trimming: 0 bases; junction bases outside the gene matches: 9. Germline CDR1 and CDR2: KGHDR and SFDVKD. The CDR3 runs to 17 residues. The CDR3, as DNA: TGTGCCACCAGTCCGAGGCCGGGACAGTCGAACACCGGGGAGCTGTTTTTT. It encodes CATSPRPGQSNTGELFF.

The rearrangement joins TRBV5-1 to TRBJ2-1, with TRBD1 identical over 10 bases. The trim removed 4 bases at V and 9 bases at J, leaving 16 bases unmatched. The germline gives CDR1 SGHRS, CDR2 YFSETQ. The CDR3 length is 17 residues. This CDR3 reads CASSIPRGTGEVGEQFF. CDR3 sequence (DNA): TGCGCCAGCAGCATACCCCGAGGGACAGGGGAGGTAGGTGAGCAGTTCTTC.

The chain carries TRBV7-2 and TRBJ1-1; TRBD1 matches at 9 bases. This CDR3 is built from 14 residues. V was pared by 5 bases and J by 5 bases, with 6 bases of the junction left unmatched. Germline CDR1 is SGHTA and CDR2 is FQGNSA. CDR3 DNA sequence: TGTGCCAGCAGCGCACAGGGGGCGAGGACTGAAGCTTTCTTT. This codes for CASSAQGARTEAFF.

In DNA, the CDR3 is TGTGCCAGCAGCTTCCGACAGGGAACAGATACGCAGTATTTT. Protein: CASSFRQGTDTQYF. The chain recombines TRBV13 with TRBJ2-3, with 7 bases matching TRBD1. CDR1 and CDR2 (germline): PRHDT, FYEKMQ (reference sequence). This CDR3 is 14 amino acids long. Trimming at V came to 3 bases and at J to 3 bases, leaving 3 bases not matched to a gene.

The CDR3 spells CASRFPYSGANVLTF. CDR3 nucleotides: TGTGCCAGTAGATTCCCCTACTCTGGGGCCAACGTCCTGACTTTC. The V gene is TRBV19, the J gene TRBJ2-6; no clear D gene. V was cut by 6 bases and J by 0 bases, with 9 bases left in between. The germline gives CDR1 LNHDA, CDR2 SQIVND (reference sequence). The CDR3 loop spans 15 amino acids. The full variable domain, rest sourced from reference TRBV19 and TRBJ2-6, is DGGITQSPKYLFRKEGQNVTLSCEQNLNHDAMYWYRQDPGQGLRLIYYSQIVNDFQKGDIAEGYSVSREKKESFPLTVTSAQKNPTAFYLCASRFPYSGANVLTFGAGSRLTVL.

The rearrangement uses TRBV9 and TRBJ2-5; 9 bases line up with TRBD1. With V trimmed by 4 bases and J by 1 base, 8 bases remained unmatched. The CDR3 has 16 amino acids. CDR1 is SGDLS, CDR2 YYNGEE, per germline. The CDR3 DNA is TGTGCCAGCAGCCTAACAGGGGGCCTACCCCAAGAGACCCAGTACTTC. This gives the protein CASSLTGGLPQETQYF.

This clone has a single count. This chain connects TRBV11-2 to TRBJ1-1; D is possibly TRBD1 (5 bases). The V and J ends lost 1 base and 1 base respectively, with 10 bases between them. Germline V CDR1 and CDR2: SGHAT, FQNNGV. This CDR3 spans 15 amino acids. CDR3 bases: TGTGCCAGCAGCTTAGGACAGCTCAGGAACACTGAAGCTTTCTTT. Amino acid sequence: CASSLGQLRNTEAFF.

This chain joins TRBV28 and TRBJ1-3; D is undetermined. Germline CDR1 and CDR2: MDHEN and SYDVKM. This CDR3 has 16 residues. V was cut by 7 bases and J by 1 base, with 17 bases left in between. CDR3 residues: CASKAAGLGSGNTIYF. DNA for the CDR3: TGTGCCAGCAAGGCGGCGGGGTTGGGGTCTGGAAACACCATATATTTT. Supplemented by reference TRBV28 and TRBJ1-3, the full variable domain reads DVKVTQSSRYLVKRTGEKVFLECVQDMDHENMFWYRQDPGLGLRLIYFSYDVKMKEKGDIPEGYSVSREKKERFSLILESASTNQTSMYLCASKAAGLGSGNTIYFGEGSWLTVV.

This clone showed up just once. This chain connects TRBV25-1 to TRBJ2-2; D uncertain. CDR3 length: 15 residues. V was pared by 6 bases and J by 2 bases, with 13 bases between. In germline, CDR1 is MGHDK, CDR2 SYGVNS. The CDR3 bases are TGTGCCAGCAGCCGGAGTGCTGGAAACACCGGGGAGCTGTTTTTT. Its translation is CASSRSAGNTGELFF.